One T cell receptor beta chain is described in this entry. Its target is unknown. Only in-frame clones appear in the TCRdb table, and some are missing; sequencing was by immunoSEQ multiplex PCR. The sample includes approximately 24,000 clones, approximately 95% of them seen just once. CDR1 is MNHNS and CDR2 is SASEGT in the germline V gene. There are 12 residues in the CDR3. With 6 bases clipped from V and 8 bases from J, the junction kept 4 bases outside the gene matches. These data belong to a study of graft-versus-host responses after intestinal transplantation. Study information: Tacrolimus plus steroids were given to all recipients for approximately 3 years, preceded by anti-thymocyte globulin induction.

Points from the study as a whole: GvH clonotypes were identified within recipient marrow, with a subset emerging first in ileum or blood. Early declines in HvG clones that occurred post-transplant were associated with peak circulating GvH clone levels.

This receptor was taken from a human patient who received an intestinal transplant, so some T cells may come from the graft donor. The V and J genes are TRBV6-1 and TRBJ1-2, with 9 bases that match TRBD1. The input for sequencing was PBMCs, taken 18 days after transplant. This chain's CDR3 is CASSGTGYGYTF. The CDR3 DNA reads TGTGCCAGCAGCGGGACAGGGTACGGCTACACCTTC.